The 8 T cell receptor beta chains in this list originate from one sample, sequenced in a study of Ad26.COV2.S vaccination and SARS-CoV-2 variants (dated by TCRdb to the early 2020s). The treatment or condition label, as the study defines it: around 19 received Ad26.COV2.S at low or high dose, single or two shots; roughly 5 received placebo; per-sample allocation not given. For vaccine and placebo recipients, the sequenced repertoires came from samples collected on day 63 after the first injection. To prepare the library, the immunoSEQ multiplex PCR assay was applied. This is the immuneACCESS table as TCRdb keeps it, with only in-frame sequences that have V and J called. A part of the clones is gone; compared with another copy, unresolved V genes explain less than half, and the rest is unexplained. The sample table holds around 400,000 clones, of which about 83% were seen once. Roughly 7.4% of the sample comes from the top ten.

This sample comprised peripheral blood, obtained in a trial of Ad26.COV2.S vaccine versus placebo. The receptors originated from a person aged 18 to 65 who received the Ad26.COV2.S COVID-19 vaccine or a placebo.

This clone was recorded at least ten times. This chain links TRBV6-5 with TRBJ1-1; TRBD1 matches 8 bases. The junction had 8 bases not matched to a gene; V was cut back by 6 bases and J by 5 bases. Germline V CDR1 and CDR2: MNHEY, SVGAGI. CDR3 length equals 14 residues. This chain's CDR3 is CASRPGQGRTEAFF. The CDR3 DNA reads TGTGCCAGCAGACCCGGACAGGGACGGACTGAAGCTTTCTTT.

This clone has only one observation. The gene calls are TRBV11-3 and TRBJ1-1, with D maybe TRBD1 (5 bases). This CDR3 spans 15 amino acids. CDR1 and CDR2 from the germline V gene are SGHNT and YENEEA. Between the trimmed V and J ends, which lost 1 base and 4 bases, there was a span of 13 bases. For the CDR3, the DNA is TGTGCCAGCAGCTTAGCCAGGGAACGGGGCACTGAAGCTTTCTTT. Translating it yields CASSLARERGTEAFF.

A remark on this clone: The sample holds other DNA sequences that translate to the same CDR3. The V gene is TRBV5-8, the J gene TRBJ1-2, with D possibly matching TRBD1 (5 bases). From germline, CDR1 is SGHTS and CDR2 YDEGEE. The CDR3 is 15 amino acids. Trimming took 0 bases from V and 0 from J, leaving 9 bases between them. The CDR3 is CASSLEGEANYGYTF. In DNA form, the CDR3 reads TGTGCCAGCAGCTTGGAAGGGGAAGCTAACTATGGCTACACCTTC.

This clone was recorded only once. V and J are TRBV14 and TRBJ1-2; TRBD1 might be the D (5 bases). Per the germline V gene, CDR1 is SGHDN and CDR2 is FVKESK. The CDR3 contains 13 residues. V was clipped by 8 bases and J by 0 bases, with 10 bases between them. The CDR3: CASRQSSNYGYTF. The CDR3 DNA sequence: TGTGCCAGCCGACAGTCCTCTAACTATGGCTACACCTTC.

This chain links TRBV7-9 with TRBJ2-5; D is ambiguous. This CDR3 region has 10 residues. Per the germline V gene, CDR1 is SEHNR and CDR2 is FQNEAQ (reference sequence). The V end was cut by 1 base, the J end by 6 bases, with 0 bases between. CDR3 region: CASSLETQYF. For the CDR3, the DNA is TGTGCCAGCAGCTTAGAGACCCAGTACTTC.

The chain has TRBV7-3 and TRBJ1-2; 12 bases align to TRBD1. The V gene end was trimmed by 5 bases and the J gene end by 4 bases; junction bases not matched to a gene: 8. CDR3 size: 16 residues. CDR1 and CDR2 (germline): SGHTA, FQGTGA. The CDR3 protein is CASSQGGQGAVYGYTF. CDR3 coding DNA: TGTGCCAGCAGCCAAGGGGGACAGGGGGCTGTCTATGGCTACACCTTC.

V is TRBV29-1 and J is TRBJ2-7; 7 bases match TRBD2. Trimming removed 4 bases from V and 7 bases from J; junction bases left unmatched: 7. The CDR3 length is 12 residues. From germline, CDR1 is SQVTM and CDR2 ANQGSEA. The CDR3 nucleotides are TGCAGCGTTGTTGGGGAGGGTAGGGAGCAGTACTTC. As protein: CSVVGEGREQYF.

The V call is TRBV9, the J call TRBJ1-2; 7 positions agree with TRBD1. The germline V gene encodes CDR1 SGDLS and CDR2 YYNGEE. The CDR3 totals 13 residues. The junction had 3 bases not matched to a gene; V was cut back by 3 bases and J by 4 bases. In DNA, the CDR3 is TGTGCCAGCAGCGCTGGGGACAGCTATGGCTACACCTTC. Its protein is CASSAGDSYGYTF.